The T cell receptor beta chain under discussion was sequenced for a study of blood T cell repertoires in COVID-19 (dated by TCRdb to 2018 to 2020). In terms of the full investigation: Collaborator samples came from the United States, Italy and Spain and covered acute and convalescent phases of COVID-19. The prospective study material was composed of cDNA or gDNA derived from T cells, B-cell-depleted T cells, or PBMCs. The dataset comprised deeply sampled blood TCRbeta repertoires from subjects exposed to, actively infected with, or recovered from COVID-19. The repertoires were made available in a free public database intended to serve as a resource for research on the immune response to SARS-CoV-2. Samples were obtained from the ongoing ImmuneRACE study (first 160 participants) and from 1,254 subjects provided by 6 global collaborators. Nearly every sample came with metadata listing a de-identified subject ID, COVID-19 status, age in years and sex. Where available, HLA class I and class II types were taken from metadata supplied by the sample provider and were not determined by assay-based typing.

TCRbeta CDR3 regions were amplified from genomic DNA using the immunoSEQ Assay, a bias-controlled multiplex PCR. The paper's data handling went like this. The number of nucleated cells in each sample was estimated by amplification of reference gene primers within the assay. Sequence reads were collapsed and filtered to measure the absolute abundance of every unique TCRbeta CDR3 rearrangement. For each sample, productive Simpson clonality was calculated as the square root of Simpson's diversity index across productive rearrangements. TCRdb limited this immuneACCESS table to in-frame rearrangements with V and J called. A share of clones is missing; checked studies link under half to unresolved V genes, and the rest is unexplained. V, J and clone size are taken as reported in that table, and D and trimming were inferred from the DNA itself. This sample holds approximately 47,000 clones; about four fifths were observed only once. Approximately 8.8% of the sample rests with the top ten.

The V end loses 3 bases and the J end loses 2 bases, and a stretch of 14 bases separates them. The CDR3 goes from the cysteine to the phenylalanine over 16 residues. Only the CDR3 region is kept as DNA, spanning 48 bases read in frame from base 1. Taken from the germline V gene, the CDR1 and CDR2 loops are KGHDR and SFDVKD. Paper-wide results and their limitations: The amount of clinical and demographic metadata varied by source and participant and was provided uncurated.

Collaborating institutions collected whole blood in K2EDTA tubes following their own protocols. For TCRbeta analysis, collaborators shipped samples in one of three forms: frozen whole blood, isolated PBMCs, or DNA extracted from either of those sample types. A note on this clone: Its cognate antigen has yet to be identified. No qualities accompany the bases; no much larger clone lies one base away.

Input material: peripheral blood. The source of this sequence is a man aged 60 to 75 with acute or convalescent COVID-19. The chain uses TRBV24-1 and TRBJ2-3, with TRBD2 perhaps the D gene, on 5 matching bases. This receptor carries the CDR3 CATSDLTGEHTDTQYF. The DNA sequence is TGTGCCACCAGTGATCTTACCGGGGAACACACAGATACGCAGTATTTT.